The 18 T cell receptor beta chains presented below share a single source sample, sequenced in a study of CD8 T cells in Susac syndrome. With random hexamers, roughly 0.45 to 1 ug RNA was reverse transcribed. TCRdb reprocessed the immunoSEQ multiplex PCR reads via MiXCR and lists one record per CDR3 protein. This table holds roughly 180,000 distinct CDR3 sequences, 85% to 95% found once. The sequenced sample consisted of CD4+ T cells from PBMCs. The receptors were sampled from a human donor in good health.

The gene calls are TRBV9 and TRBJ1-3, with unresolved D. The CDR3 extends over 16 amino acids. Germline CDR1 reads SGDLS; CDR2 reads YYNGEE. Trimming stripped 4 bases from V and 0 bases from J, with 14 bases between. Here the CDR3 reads CASSRDGVSSGNTIYF. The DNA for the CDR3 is TGTGCCAGCAGCAGAGACGGAGTGAGCTCTGGAAACACCATATATTTT.

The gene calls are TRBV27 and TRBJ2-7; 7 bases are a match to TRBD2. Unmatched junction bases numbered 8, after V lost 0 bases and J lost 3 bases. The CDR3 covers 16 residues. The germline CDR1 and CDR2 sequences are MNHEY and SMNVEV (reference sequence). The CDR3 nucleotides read TGTGCCAGCAGTTTATCGTCGGCTAGCGGACTCTACGAGCAGTACTTC. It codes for CASSLSSASGLYEQYF.

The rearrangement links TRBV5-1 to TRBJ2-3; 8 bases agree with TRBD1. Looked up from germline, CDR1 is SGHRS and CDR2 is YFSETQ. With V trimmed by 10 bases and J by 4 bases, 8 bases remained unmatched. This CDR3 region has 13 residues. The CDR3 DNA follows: TGCGCCTCCGGGACAGGCGCGGCAGATACGCAGTATTTT. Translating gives CASGTGAADTQYF. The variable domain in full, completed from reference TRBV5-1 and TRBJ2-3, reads KAGVTQTPRYLIKTRGQQVTLSCSPISGHRSVSWYQQTPGQGLQFLFEYFSETQRNKGNFPGRFSGRQFSNSRSEMNVSTLELGDSALYLCASGTGAADTQYFGPGTRLTVL.

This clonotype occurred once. The CDR3 nucleotides are TGTGCCTGGAGTGAAACAGGGTCCGAGCAGTACTTC. Translation: CAWSETGSEQYF. The genes are TRBV30 and TRBJ2-7; TRBD1 is a possible D gene (6 bases). This CDR3 comprises 12 residues. V shed 1 base and J shed 6 bases, with 10 bases lying between them. Germline values: CDR1 GTSNPN, CDR2 SVGIG (reference sequence).

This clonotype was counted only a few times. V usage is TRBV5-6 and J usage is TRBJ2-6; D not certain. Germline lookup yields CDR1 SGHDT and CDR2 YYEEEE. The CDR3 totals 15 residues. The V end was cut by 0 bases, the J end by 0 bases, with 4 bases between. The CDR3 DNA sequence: TGTGCCAGCAGCTTGGGGCCCTCTGGGGCCAACGTCCTGACTTTC. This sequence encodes CASSLGPSGANVLTF.

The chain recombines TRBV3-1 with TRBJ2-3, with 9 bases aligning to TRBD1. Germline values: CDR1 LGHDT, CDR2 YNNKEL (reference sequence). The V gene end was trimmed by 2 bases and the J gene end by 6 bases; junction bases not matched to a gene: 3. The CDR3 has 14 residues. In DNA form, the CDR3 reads TGTGCCAGCAGCCAATTCGACAGGGGGGATACGCAGTATTTT. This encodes CASSQFDRGDTQYF.

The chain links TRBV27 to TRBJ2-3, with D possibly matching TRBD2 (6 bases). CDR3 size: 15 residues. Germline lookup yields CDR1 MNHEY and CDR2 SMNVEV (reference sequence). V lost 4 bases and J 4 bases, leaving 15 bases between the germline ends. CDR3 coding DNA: TGTGCCAGCAGTTCGGGGCCCGGAGGGGCAGATACGCAGTATTTT. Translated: CASSSGPGGADTQYF.

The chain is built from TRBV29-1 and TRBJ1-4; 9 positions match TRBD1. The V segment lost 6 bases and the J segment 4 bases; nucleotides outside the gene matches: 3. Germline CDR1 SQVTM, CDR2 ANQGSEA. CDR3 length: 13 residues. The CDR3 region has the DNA TGCAGCGTGACAGGGGGAAGTAATGAAAAACTGTTTTTT. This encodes CSVTGGSNEKLFF.

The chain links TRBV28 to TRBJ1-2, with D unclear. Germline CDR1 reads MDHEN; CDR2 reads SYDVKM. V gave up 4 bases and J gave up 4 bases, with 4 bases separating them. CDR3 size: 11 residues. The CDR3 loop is CASSSRYGYTF. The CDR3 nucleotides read TGTGCCAGCAGTTCCCGCTATGGCTACACCTTC.

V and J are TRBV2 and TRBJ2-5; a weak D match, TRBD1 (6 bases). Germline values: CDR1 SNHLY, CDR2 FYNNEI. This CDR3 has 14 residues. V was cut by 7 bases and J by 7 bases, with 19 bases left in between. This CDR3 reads CASILAQGRGTQYF. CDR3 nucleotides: TGTGCCAGCATCCTCGCACAGGGTAGAGGGACCCAGTACTTC.

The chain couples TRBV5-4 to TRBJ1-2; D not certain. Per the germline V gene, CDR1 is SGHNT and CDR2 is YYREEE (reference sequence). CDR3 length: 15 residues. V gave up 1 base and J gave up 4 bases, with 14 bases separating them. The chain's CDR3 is CASSLRLGTSYGYTF. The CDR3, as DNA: TGTGCCAGCAGCTTGAGATTGGGAACCTCCTATGGCTACACCTTC.

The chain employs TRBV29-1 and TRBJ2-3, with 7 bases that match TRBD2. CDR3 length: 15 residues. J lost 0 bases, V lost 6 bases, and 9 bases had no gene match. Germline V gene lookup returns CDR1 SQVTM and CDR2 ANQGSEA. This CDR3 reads CSVGLSGTSTDTQYF. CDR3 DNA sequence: TGCAGCGTGGGATTGAGCGGGACTAGCACAGATACGCAGTATTTT.

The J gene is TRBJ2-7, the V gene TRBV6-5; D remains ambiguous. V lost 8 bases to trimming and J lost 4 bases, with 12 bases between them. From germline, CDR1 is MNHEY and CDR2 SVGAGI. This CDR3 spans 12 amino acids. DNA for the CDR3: TGTGCCAGCCGGACGGTGGGGTACGAGCAGTACTTC. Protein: CASRTVGYEQYF.

The CDR3 DNA follows: TGTGCCAGCAGTTTTGCCGCCGGGGAGCTGTTTTTT. Protein product: CASSFAAGELFF. The chain couples TRBV12-3 or TRBV12-4 to TRBJ2-2; D call uncertain. This CDR3 contains 12 residues. With 3 bases removed from V and 6 bases from J, the gap between germline ends came to 5 bases.

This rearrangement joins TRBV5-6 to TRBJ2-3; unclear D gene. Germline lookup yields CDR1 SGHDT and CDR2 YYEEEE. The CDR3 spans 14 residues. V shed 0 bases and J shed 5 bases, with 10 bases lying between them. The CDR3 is CASSLGVAGDTQYF. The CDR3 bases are TGTGCCAGCAGCTTGGGGGTAGCTGGAGATACGCAGTATTTT.

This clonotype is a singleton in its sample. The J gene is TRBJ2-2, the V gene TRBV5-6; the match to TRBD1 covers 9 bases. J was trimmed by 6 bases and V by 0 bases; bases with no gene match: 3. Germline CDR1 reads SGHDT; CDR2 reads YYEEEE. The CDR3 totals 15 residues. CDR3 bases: TGTGCCAGCAGCTTGGCGGGACAGGGATCCGGGGAGCTGTTTTTT. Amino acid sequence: CASSLAGQGSGELFF.

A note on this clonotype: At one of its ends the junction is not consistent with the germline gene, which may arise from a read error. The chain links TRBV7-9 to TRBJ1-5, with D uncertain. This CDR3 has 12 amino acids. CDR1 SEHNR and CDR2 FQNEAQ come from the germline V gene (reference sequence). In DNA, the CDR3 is TGTGCCAGCAGCGTAGCCCATCAGCCCCAGCATTTT. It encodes CASSVAHQPQHF. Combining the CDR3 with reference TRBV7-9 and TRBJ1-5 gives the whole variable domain DTGVSQNPRHKITKRGQNVTFRCDPISEHNRLYWYRQTLGQGPEFLTYFQNEAQLEKSRLLSDRFSAERPKGSFSTLEIQRTEQGDSAMYLCASSVAHQPQHFGDGTRLSIL.

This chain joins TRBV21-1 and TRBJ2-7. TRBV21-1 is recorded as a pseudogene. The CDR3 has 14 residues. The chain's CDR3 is CASSSLGLSYEQYF. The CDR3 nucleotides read TGTGCCAGCAGCAGTCTAGGACTCTCCTACGAGCAGTACTTC.